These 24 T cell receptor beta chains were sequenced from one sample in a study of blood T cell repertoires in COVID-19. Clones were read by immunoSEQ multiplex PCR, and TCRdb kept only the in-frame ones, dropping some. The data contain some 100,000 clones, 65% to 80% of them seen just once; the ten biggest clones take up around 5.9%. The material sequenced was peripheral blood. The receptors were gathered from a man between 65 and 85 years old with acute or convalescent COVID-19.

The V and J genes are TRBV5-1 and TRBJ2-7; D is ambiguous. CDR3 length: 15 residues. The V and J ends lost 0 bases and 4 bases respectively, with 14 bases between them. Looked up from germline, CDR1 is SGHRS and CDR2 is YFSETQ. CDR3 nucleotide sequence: TGCGCCAGCAGCTTGGAATCGACGGGTCGTTACGAGCAGTACTTC. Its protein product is CASSLESTGRYEQYF. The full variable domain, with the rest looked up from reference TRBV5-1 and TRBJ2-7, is KAGVTQTPRYLIKTRGQQVTLSCSPISGHRSVSWYQQTPGQGLQFLFEYFSETQRNKGNFPGRFSGRQFSNSRSEMNVSTLELGDSALYLCASSLESTGRYEQYFGPGTRLTVT.

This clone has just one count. Here the CDR3 reads CASSVDRRSNEKLFF. DNA for the CDR3: TGTGCCAGCAGCGTGGACAGGCGATCTAATGAAAAACTGTTTTTT. V gene TRBV7-2 combines with J gene TRBJ1-4, with TRBD1 matching 7 bases. This CDR3 comprises 15 residues. V dropped 5 bases and J dropped 3; count of bases not matched to a gene: 6. CDR1 is SGHTA and CDR2 is FQGNSA in the germline V gene.

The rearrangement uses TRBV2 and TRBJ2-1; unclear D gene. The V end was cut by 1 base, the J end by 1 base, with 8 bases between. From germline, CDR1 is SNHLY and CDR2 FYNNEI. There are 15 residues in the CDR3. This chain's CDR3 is CASSEGQISYNEQFF. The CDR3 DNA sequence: TGTGCCAGCAGTGAAGGTCAGATTTCCTACAATGAGCAGTTCTTC.

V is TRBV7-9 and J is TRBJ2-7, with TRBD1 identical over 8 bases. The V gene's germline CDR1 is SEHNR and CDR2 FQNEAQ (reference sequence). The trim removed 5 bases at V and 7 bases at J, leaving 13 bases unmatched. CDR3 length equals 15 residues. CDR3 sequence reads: CASSPGQAPRGEQYF. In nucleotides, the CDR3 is TGTGCCAGCAGCCCGGGACAGGCGCCCCGGGGGGAGCAGTACTTC.

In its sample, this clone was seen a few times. The DNA of the CDR3 is TGCGCCAGCAGCCTCGGGGGGACGCTAGTGGCCCTCCACTTT. Protein sequence: CASSLGGTLVALHF. The rearrangement joins TRBV4-1 to TRBJ1-6; D may be TRBD1 (5 bases). The CDR3 has 14 residues. Germline CDR1 is MGHRA and CDR2 is YSYEKL. The germline V and J ends were trimmed by 4 bases and 14 bases, with 18 bases remaining between them.

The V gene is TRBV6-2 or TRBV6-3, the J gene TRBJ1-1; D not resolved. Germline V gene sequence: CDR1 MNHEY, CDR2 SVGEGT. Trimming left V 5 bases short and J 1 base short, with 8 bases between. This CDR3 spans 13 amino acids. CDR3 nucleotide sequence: TGTGCCAGCAGTATACAATGGAACACTGAAGCTTTCTTT. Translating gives CASSIQWNTEAFF.

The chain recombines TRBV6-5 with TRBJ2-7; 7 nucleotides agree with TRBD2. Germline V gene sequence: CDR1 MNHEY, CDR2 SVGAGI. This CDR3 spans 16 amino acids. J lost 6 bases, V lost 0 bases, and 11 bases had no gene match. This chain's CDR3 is CASSYSTASGMGEQYF. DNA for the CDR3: TGTGCCAGCAGTTACTCGACGGCTAGCGGAATGGGCGAGCAGTACTTC.

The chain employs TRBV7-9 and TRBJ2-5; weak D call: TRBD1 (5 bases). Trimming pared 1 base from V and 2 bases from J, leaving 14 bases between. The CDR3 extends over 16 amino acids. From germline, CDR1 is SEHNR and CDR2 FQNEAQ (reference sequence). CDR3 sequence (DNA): TGTGCCAGCAGCTTAGGAACAGGCAATCCACAAGAGACCCAGTACTTC. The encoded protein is CASSLGTGNPQETQYF.

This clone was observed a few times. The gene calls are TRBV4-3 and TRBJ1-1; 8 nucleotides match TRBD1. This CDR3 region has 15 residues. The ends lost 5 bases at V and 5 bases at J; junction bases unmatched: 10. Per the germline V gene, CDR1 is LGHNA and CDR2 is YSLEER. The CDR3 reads CASSFVGQGGTEAFF. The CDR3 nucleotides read TGCGCCAGCAGCTTCGTCGGACAGGGAGGGACTGAAGCTTTCTTT.

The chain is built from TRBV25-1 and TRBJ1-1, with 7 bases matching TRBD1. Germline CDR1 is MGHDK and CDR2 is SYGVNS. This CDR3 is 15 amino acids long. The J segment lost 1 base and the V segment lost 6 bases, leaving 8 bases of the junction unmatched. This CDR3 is CASSAIDRENTEAFF. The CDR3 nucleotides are TGTGCCAGCAGCGCAATTGACAGGGAGAACACTGAAGCTTTCTTT.

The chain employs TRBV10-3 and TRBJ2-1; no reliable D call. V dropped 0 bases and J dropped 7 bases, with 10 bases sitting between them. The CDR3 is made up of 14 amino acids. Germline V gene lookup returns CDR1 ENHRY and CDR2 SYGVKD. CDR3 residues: CAISESYSRNEQFF. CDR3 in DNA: TGTGCCATCAGTGAGTCGTACAGCCGGAATGAGCAGTTCTTC.

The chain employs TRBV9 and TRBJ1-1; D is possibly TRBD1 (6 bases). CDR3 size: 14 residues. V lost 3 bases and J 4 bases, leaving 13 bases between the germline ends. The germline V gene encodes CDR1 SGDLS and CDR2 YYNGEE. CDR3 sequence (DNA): TGTGCCAGCAGCGCAGTCCCAGGGGTCACTGAAGCTTTCTTT. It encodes CASSAVPGVTEAFF.

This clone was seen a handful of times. This CDR3 is CASSPQSTATNEKLFF. The CDR3 DNA reads as TGTGCCAGCTCACCACAGAGCACCGCAACTAATGAAAAACTGTTTTTT. The J gene is TRBJ1-4, the V gene TRBV18; D ambiguous. The CDR3 totals 16 residues. The germline V gene has CDR1 KGHSH and CDR2 LQKENI. V dropped 1 base and J dropped 0 bases, with 9 bases sitting between them.

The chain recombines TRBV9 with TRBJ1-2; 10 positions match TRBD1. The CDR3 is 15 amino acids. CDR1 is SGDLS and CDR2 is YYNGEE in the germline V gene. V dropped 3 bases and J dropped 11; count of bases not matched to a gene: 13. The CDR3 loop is CASSASTGTGEIYTF. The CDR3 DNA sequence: TGTGCCAGCAGCGCCAGTACTGGGACAGGGGAGATTTACACCTTC.

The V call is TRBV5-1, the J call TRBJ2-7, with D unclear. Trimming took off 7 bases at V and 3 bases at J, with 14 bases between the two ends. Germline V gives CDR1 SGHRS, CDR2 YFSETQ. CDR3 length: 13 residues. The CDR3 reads CASRRPPIYEQYF. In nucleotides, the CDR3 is TGCGCCAGCCGGCGGCCACCAATCTACGAGCAGTACTTC.

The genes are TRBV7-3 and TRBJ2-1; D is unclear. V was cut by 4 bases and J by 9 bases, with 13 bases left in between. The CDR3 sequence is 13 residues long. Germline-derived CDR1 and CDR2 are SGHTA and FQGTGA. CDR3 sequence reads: CASSSQGGSEQFF. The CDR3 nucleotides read TGTGCCAGCAGCTCACAAGGCGGTAGTGAGCAGTTCTTC.

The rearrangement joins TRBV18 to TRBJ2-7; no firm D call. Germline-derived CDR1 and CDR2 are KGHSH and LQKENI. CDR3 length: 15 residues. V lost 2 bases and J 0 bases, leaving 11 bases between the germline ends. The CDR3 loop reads CASSPDSPLSYEQYF. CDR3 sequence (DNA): TGTGCCAGCTCACCAGATAGTCCCCTCTCCTACGAGCAGTACTTC.

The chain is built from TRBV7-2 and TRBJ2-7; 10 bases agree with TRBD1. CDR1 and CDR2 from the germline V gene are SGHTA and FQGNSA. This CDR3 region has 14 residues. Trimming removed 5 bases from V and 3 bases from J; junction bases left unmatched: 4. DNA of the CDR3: TGTGCCAGCAGCACCGGGACAGGGGACTACGAGCAGTACTTC. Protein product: CASSTGTGDYEQYF.

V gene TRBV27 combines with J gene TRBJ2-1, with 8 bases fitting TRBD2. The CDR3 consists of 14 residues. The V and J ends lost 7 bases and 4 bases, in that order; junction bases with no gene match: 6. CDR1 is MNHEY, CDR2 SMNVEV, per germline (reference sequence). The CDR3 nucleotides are TGTGCCAGCACCGGGACTAGAGAGTACAATGAGCAGTTCTTC. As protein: CASTGTREYNEQFF.

In DNA form, the CDR3 reads TGTGCCAGCAGCCACTCAGGGGGGAAAAACATTCAGTACTTC. Its protein is CASSHSGGKNIQYF. The rearrangement uses TRBV4-2 and TRBJ2-4; D possibly corresponds to TRBD1 (7 bases). Germline loops: CDR1 LGHNA, CDR2 YNFKEQ. V lost 3 bases and J 4 bases, leaving 10 bases between the germline ends. The CDR3 runs 14 residues.

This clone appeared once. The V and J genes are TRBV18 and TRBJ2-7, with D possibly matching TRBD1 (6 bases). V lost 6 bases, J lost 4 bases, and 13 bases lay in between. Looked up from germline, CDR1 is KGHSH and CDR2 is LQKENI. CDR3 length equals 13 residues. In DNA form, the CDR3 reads TGTGCCAGCTCCCGGGACAATAGTTACGAGCAGTACTTC. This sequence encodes CASSRDNSYEQYF. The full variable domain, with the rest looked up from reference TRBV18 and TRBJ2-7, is NAGVMQNPRHLVRRRGQEARLRCSPMKGHSHVYWYRQLPEEGLKFMVYLQKENIIDESGMPKERFSAEFPKEGPSILRIQQVVRGDSAAYFCASSRDNSYEQYFGPGTRLTVT.

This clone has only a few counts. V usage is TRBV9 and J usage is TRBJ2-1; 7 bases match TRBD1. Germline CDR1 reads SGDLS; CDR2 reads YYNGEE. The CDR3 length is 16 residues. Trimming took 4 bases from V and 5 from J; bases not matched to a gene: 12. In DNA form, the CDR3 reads TGTGCCAGCAGCTCCACAGGCCGGACAGGCAACAATGAGCAGTTCTTC. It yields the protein CASSSTGRTGNNEQFF.

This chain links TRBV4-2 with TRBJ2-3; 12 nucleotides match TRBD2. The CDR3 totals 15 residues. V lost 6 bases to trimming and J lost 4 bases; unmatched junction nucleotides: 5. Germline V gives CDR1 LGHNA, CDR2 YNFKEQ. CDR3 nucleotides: TGTGCCAGCAGGGGGACTAGCGGGCCGTCAGATACGCAGTATTTT. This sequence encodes CASRGTSGPSDTQYF.

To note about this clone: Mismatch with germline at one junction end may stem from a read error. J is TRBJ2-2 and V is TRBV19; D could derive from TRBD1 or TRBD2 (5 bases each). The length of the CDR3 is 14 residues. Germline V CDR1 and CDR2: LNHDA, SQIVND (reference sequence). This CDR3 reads CASSIEGRSGELFF. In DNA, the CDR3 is TGTGCCAGTAGCATAGAGGGGAGATCCGGGGAGCTGTTTTTT.